The 32 T cell receptor beta chains given below trace back to one sample, sequenced in a study of siplizumab effects on memory and regulatory T cells. Profiling relied on immunoSEQ multiplex PCR, and the TCRdb table lists in-frame clones only, not all of them. The data contain more than 90,000 clones, about 94% of them seen just once; the ten biggest clones take up 1% to 1.5%. What was sequenced was non-Treg CD4+ T cells sorted from blood. These receptor sequences come from a human donor in good health.

The chain combines TRBV14 with TRBJ2-7, with D uncertain. Trimming took 0 bases from V and 2 from J, leaving 8 bases between them. Looked up from germline, CDR1 is SGHDN and CDR2 is FVKESK. The CDR3 has 14 residues. The chain's CDR3 is CASSQERTTYEQYF. CDR3 bases: TGTGCCAGCAGCCAAGAGCGAACAACCTACGAGCAGTACTTC. Variable domain in full (rest from reference TRBV14 and TRBJ2-7): EAGVTQFPSHSVIEKGQTVTLRCDPISGHDNLYWYRRVMGKEIKFLLHFVKESKQDESGMPNNRFLAERTGGTYSTLKVQPAELEDSGVYFCASSQERTTYEQYFGPGTRLTVT.

This chain uses TRBV5-1 with TRBJ2-4; D gene ambiguous. CDR3 length: 14 amino acids. The V gene lost 6 bases and the J gene lost 5 bases, with 15 bases spanning the gap. Germline V gives CDR1 SGHRS, CDR2 YFSETQ. The DNA of the CDR3 is TGCGCCAGCACCCTGGGCCTTGGGGAAAACATTCAGTACTTC. Translation gives CASTLGLGENIQYF.

The table lists this clone with a count of one. The CDR3: CASSEKLTGGGYTF. CDR3 DNA sequence: TGTGCCAGCAGTGAAAAGTTAACAGGGGGTGGCTACACCTTC. The chain employs TRBV6-1 and TRBJ1-2; TRBD1 agrees at 8 bases. The CDR3 has 14 residues. Germline CDR1 is MNHNS and CDR2 is SASEGT. Trimming cost V 2 bases and J 7 bases; bases outside gene matches: 6.

The DNA for the CDR3 is TGTGCCAGCAGTGAATCCATAAGCTACACCTTC. It codes for CASSESISYTF. V usage is TRBV25-1 and J usage is TRBJ1-2; no clear D gene. Germline values: CDR1 MGHDK, CDR2 SYGVNS. This CDR3 has 11 residues. V was trimmed by 1 base and J by 9 bases, leaving 6 bases between them.

The gene calls are TRBV11-3 and TRBJ2-7; 7 nucleotides line up with TRBD2. Germline V gene sequence: CDR1 SGHNT, CDR2 YENEEA. The CDR3 runs to 13 residues. V lost 4 bases, J lost 7 bases, and 7 bases stayed unmatched. CDR3 sequence (DNA): TGTGCCAGCAGCTCAGCCCGGGGAGGGGAGCAGTACTTC. Encoded protein: CASSSARGGEQYF.

For the CDR3, the DNA is TGTGCCAGTAGTAGGGGGATGGATTCACCCCTCCACTTT. Translated: CASSRGMDSPLHF. The J gene is TRBJ1-6, the V gene TRBV19, with TRBD1 as a possible D gene (5 bases). V was trimmed by 4 bases and J by 8 bases, leaving 9 bases between them. CDR3 size: 13 residues. Germline lookup yields CDR1 LNHDA and CDR2 SQIVND (reference sequence).

Comment on this clone: One junction end does not reproduce the germline sequence, and a read error may be involved. The V call is TRBV7-9, the J call TRBJ1-3, with no clear D. This CDR3 is built from 11 residues. The V gene's germline CDR1 is SEHNR and CDR2 FQNEAQ (reference sequence). CDR3 residues: CASSLLAQRDF. DNA of the CDR3: TGTGCCAGCAGCTTACTTGCACAACGGGATTTT.

The chain links TRBV5-8 to TRBJ2-1; 9 nucleotides align to TRBD2. Germline V CDR1 and CDR2: SGHTS, YDEGEE. The CDR3 loop spans 16 amino acids. The V and J ends lost 7 bases and 4 bases, in that order; junction bases with no gene match: 12. CDR3 protein: CASGPRSLAGYNEQFF. The CDR3 nucleotides are TGTGCCAGCGGGCCTCGCAGTCTAGCGGGGTACAATGAGCAGTTCTTC.

A single count supports this clone. The chain is built from TRBV30 and TRBJ1-5; D not certain. V dropped 0 bases and J dropped 4 bases, with 7 bases sitting between them. Germline loops: CDR1 GTSNPN, CDR2 SVGIG (reference sequence). The CDR3 loop spans 13 amino acids. The CDR3 coding sequence is TGTGCCTGGAGTGTGTCAACGAATCAGCCCCAGCATTTT. Protein product: CAWSVSTNQPQHF.

The genes are TRBV7-9 and TRBJ1-2, with D possibly matching TRBD1 (6 bases). Germline V lookup: CDR1 SEHNR, CDR2 FQNEAQ (reference sequence). The CDR3 length is 13 residues. Trimming removed 5 bases from V and 8 bases from J, with 15 bases in between. The CDR3 DNA reads TGTGCCAGCAGCCTGCAGGGGAATAGGGGCTACACCTTC. Amino acids: CASSLQGNRGYTF.

CDR3 region: CASSVESFSGANVLTF. The DNA for the CDR3 is TGTGCCAGCAGCGTGGAGAGTTTCTCTGGGGCCAACGTCCTGACTTTC. The chain is built from TRBV9 and TRBJ2-6; D call uncertain. The CDR3 is 16 residues long. The V and J ends lost 2 bases and 0 bases respectively, with 9 bases between them. Germline lookup yields CDR1 SGDLS and CDR2 YYNGEE. Filled out from reference TRBV9 and TRBJ2-6, the complete variable domain reads DSGVTQTPKHLITATGQRVTLRCSPRSGDLSVYWYQQSLDQGLQFLIQYYNGEERAKGNILERFSAQQFPDLHSELNLSSLELGDSALYFCASSVESFSGANVLTFGAGSRLTVL.

For the CDR3, the DNA is TGTGCCAGCAGTGTGGGGCTAGCGGGAGTGGAAGATACGCAGTATTTT. Protein sequence: CASSVGLAGVEDTQYF. The chain couples TRBV6-1 to TRBJ2-3, with 10 bases lining up with TRBD2. V shed 4 bases, J shed 5 bases, and the junction held 9 bases outside the gene matches. Germline V gives CDR1 MNHNS, CDR2 SASEGT. The CDR3 loop spans 16 amino acids.

This clone was counted between two and nine times. V and J are TRBV27 and TRBJ2-6; D remains unclear. Germline CDR1 MNHEY, CDR2 SMNVEV (reference sequence). Trimming took off 6 bases at V and 0 bases at J, with 9 bases between the two ends. CDR3 length equals 15 residues. CDR3 nucleotide sequence: TGTGCCAGCAGACCCTCAGGCTCTGGGGCCAACGTCCTGACTTTC. It translates to CASRPSGSGANVLTF.

This chain links TRBV15 with TRBJ2-7; D gene ambiguous. The CDR3 runs 13 residues. V gave up 1 base and J gave up 0 bases, with 4 bases separating them. The V gene's germline CDR1 is LNHNV and CDR2 YYDKDF (reference sequence). The DNA of the CDR3 is TGTGCCACCAGCAGAGTGCACTCCTACGAGCAGTACTTC. Its protein is CATSRVHSYEQYF.

The V call is TRBV2, the J call TRBJ1-2; D call uncertain. The CDR3 runs 13 residues. Germline CDR1 SNHLY, CDR2 FYNNEI. Trimming stripped 11 bases from V and 4 bases from J, with 17 bases between. This CDR3 reads CAGRGAGSYGYTF. The CDR3 DNA reads TGTGCCGGCCGGGGTGCCGGATCCTATGGCTACACCTTC.

V is TRBV11-2 and J is TRBJ2-1; D is uncertain. The CDR3 loop spans 15 amino acids. The ends were cut back, 3 bases at V and 1 base at J, with 10 bases in the middle. Germline CDR1 SGHAT, CDR2 FQNNGV. The CDR3: CASSFRLSSYNEQFF. DNA for the CDR3: TGTGCCAGCAGCTTCCGTCTATCTTCCTACAATGAGCAGTTCTTC.

The chain links TRBV7-9 to TRBJ2-7, with 9 bases aligning to TRBD1. The germline V gene encodes CDR1 SEHNR and CDR2 FQNEAQ (reference sequence). V shed 5 bases and J 1 base; nucleotides not matched to a gene: 12. This CDR3 is 17 amino acids long. This chain's CDR3 is CASSPEIGQGSSYEQYF. The DNA of the CDR3 is TGTGCCAGCAGCCCGGAGATTGGACAGGGGAGTTCCTACGAGCAGTACTTC.

The rearrangement links TRBV5-1 to TRBJ2-5; no clear D gene. The CDR3 totals 14 residues. Germline CDR1 is SGHRS and CDR2 is YFSETQ. Trimming stripped 2 bases from V and 5 bases from J, with 13 bases between. The CDR3, as DNA: TGCGCCAGCAGCTTTGGCAGCCTAGATGAGACCCAGTACTTC. Translation: CASSFGSLDETQYF.

The chain combines TRBV5-1 with TRBJ2-3; D assignment may be TRBD1 or TRBD2 (5 bases each). The length of the CDR3 is 16 residues. Trimming took 4 bases from V and 0 from J, leaving 15 bases between them. CDR1 is SGHRS, CDR2 YFSETQ, per germline. CDR3 protein: CASSPRDVGSTDTQYF. For the CDR3, the DNA is TGCGCCAGCAGCCCCCGGGACGTGGGGAGCACAGATACGCAGTATTTT.

CDR3 protein: CSASYSAGYTF. In nucleotides, the CDR3 is TGCAGTGCTAGTTACTCGGCTGGCTACACCTTC. The gene calls are TRBV20-1 and TRBJ1-2; D uncertain. Trimming took 3 bases from V and 7 from J, leaving 9 bases between them. CDR3 length: 11 amino acids. In germline, CDR1 is DFQATT, CDR2 SNEGSKA (reference sequence).

The chain recombines TRBV2 with TRBJ2-5; a weak D match, TRBD1 (5 bases). Between the trimmed V and J ends, which lost 8 bases and 0 bases, there was a span of 19 bases. This CDR3 is 16 amino acids long. CDR1 and CDR2 (germline): SNHLY, FYNNEI. The CDR3 bases are TGTGCCAGCCCCCAAGAGGCAGGGAAGAACCAAGAGACCCAGTACTTC. It translates to CASPQEAGKNQETQYF.

V usage is TRBV5-6 and J usage is TRBJ2-1; no clear D gene. V gave up 1 base and J gave up 14 bases, with 13 bases separating them. The germline CDR1 and CDR2 sequences are SGHDT and YYEEEE. The CDR3 is 12 amino acids. CDR3 bases: TGTGCCAGCAGCTTGTTTAAGCGACCGGAGTTCTTC. Encoded protein: CASSLFKRPEFF.

The chain combines TRBV27 with TRBJ2-7; D perhaps matches TRBD2 (6 bases). This CDR3 region has 13 residues. Germline-derived CDR1 and CDR2 are MNHEY and SMNVEV (reference sequence). V shed 6 bases and J shed 3 bases, with 12 bases lying between them. For the CDR3, the DNA is TGTGCCAGCAGGGCTAGCGCTAACTACGAGCAGTACTTC. Its protein is CASRASANYEQYF.

V usage is TRBV28 and J usage is TRBJ2-7, with D perhaps matching TRBD2 (5 bases). Deletions cut 2 bases from V and 2 bases from J, with 13 bases between. The germline V gene has CDR1 MDHEN and CDR2 SYDVKM. CDR3 size: 15 residues. The CDR3 loop is CASSLVRGIPYEQYF. The DNA for the CDR3 is TGTGCCAGCAGTTTAGTCCGGGGTATCCCCTACGAGCAGTACTTC. The full variable domain, rest sourced from reference TRBV28 and TRBJ2-7, is DVKVTQSSRYLVKRTGEKVFLECVQDMDHENMFWYRQDPGLGLRLIYFSYDVKMKEKGDIPEGYSVSREKKERFSLILESASTNQTSMYLCASSLVRGIPYEQYFGPGTRLTVT.

The chain's CDR3 is CASSSTGGYEKLFF. CDR3 DNA: TGTGCCAGCAGTTCTACAGGGGGGTATGAAAAACTGTTTTTT. The chain couples TRBV28 to TRBJ1-4; 8 nucleotides align to TRBD1. V shed 4 bases and J 6 bases; nucleotides not matched to a gene: 4. The germline CDR1 and CDR2 sequences are MDHEN and SYDVKM. This CDR3 is 14 amino acids long.

The V gene is TRBV28, the J gene TRBJ2-5; 7 positions agree with TRBD1. V gave up 8 bases and J gave up 2 bases; unmatched junction bases: 11. This CDR3 is built from 15 residues. Germline CDR1 reads MDHEN; CDR2 reads SYDVKM. CDR3 DNA sequence: TGTGCCAGCTCAAACAGGGGTGGGGCACAAGAGACCCAGTACTTC. Translated, it gives CASSNRGGAQETQYF.

The V gene is TRBV30, the J gene TRBJ1-5; D remains ambiguous. The CDR3 runs to 13 residues. V lost 0 bases to trimming and J lost 1 base, with 4 bases between them. The germline V gene has CDR1 GTSNPN and CDR2 SVGIG (reference sequence). The CDR3 reads CAWSVSSNQPQHF. The CDR3 coding sequence is TGTGCCTGGAGTGTAAGCAGCAATCAGCCCCAGCATTTT. Combining the CDR3 with reference TRBV30 and TRBJ1-5 gives the whole variable domain SQTIHQWPATLVQPVGSPLSLECTVEGTSNPNLYWYRQAAGRGLQLLFYSVGIGQISSEVPQNLSASRPQDRQFILSSKKLLLSDSGFYLCAWSVSSNQPQHFGDGTRLSIL.

The J gene is TRBJ1-1, the V gene TRBV18; no definite D call. In germline, CDR1 is KGHSH, CDR2 LQKENI. Trimming pared 3 bases from V and 2 bases from J, leaving 13 bases between. The CDR3 spans 15 residues. The CDR3 loop reads CASSPVGSLNTEAFF. In DNA form, the CDR3 reads TGTGCCAGCTCACCTGTGGGCAGCCTAAACACTGAAGCTTTCTTT.

This clone occurred a few times. The J gene is TRBJ2-7, the V gene TRBV10-1; D is undetermined. CDR1 is WNHNN, CDR2 SYGVQD, per germline (reference sequence). Trimming removed 3 bases at V and 3 bases at J, with 9 bases between. The CDR3 is made up of 13 amino acids. CDR3 sequence reads: CASSENPGYEQYF. DNA of the CDR3: TGCGCCAGCAGTGAAAATCCGGGCTACGAGCAGTACTTC.

This chain connects TRBV25-1 to TRBJ2-3; D might be TRBD2 (7 bases). V gave up 2 bases and J gave up 6 bases, with 24 bases separating them. Per germline, CDR1 MGHDK and CDR2 SYGVNS. CDR3 size: 18 residues. CDR3 region: CASSEKIIRGRGGDTQYF. In DNA, the CDR3 is TGTGCCAGCAGTGAAAAAATAATTCGCGGGAGAGGGGGGGATACGCAGTATTTT.

The chain recombines TRBV9 with TRBJ2-3; TRBD2 matches at 13 bases. J was trimmed by 4 bases and V by 6 bases; bases with no gene match: 5. The germline CDR1 and CDR2 sequences are SGDLS and YYNGEE. The CDR3 totals 15 residues. The CDR3 DNA follows: TGTGCCAGCACCGACGGACTAGCGGGAGCAGATACGCAGTATTTT. Translation: CASTDGLAGADTQYF. Based on the CDR3 plus reference TRBV9 and TRBJ2-3, the full variable domain is DSGVTQTPKHLITATGQRVTLRCSPRSGDLSVYWYQQSLDQGLQFLIQYYNGEERAKGNILERFSAQQFPDLHSELNLSSLELGDSALYFCASTDGLAGADTQYFGPGTRLTVL.

The V and J genes are TRBV28 and TRBJ1-1; D remains ambiguous. The CDR3 is 11 amino acids. V shed 8 bases and J shed 1 base, with 5 bases lying between them. The germline V gene has CDR1 MDHEN and CDR2 SYDVKM. The CDR3 protein is CASLGNTEAFF. The CDR3 DNA is TGTGCCAGCTTGGGGAACACTGAAGCTTTCTTT.